Here is one T cell receptor (beta chain) with its context. This entry comes from a study of blood T cell repertoires in COVID-19. Study as a whole: Material from acute and convalescent COVID-19 was sourced from the United States, Italy and Spain.

Measured with immunoSEQ multiplex PCR; TCRdb has only the in-frame clones, and not every one. The sample contains 200,000 to 300,000 clones, roughly 81% of which appear only once. The J segment lost 15 bases and the V segment lost 5 bases, leaving 15 bases of the junction unmatched. The CDR3 consists of 14 residues. Germline CDR1 and CDR2: MNHNY and SVGAGI (reference sequence). One Seattle source followed patients from active infection through their disease course. V is TRBV6-6 and J is TRBJ2-4, with 8 bases fitting TRBD1. This receptor was identified in a woman at least 80 years old with COVID-19, enrolled during active disease. Sequencing input: peripheral blood. The CDR3 is CASSQHQQGGLGYF. The DNA of the CDR3 is TGTGCCAGCAGTCAACACCAACAGGGGGGTCTAGGGTACTTC.